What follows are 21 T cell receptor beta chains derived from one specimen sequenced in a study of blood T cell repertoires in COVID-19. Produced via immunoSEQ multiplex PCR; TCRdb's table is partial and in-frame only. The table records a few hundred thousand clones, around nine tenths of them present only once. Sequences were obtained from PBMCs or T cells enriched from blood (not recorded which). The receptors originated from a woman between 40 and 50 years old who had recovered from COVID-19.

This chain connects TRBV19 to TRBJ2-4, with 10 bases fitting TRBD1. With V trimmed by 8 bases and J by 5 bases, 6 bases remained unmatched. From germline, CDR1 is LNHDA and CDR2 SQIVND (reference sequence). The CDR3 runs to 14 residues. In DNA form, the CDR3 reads TGTGCCAGTCTAGCCGGGACAGGGGAAAACATTCAGTACTTC. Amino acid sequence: CASLAGTGENIQYF.

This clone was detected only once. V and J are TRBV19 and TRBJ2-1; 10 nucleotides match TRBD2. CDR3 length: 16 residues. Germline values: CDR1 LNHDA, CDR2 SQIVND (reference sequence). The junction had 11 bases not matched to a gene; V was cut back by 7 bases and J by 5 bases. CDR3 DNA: TGTGCCAGTACCCTGCTAGCGGGAGTATCCCACAATGAGCAGTTCTTC. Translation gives CASTLLAGVSHNEQFF.

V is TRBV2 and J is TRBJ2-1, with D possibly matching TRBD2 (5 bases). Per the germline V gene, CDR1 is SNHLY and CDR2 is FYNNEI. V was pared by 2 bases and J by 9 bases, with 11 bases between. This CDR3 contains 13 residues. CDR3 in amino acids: CASSEFGVGEQFF. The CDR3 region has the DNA TGTGCCAGCAGTGAATTCGGGGTCGGTGAGCAGTTCTTC.

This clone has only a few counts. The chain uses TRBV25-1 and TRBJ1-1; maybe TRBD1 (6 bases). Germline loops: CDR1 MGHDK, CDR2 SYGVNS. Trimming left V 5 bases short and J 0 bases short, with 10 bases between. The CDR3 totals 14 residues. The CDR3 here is CASSHRAMNTEAFF. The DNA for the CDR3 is TGTGCCAGCAGTCACAGGGCAATGAACACTGAAGCTTTCTTT.

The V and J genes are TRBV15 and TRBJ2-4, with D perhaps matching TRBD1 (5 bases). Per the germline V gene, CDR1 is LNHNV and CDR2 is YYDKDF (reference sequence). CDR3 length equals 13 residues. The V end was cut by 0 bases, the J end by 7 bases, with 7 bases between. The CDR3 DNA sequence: TGTGCCACCAGCAGAGATAAGGGGAACATTCAGTACTTC. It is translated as CATSRDKGNIQYF. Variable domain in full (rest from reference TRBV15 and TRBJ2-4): DAMVIQNPRYQVTQFGKPVTLSCSQTLNHNVMYWYQQKSSQAPKLLFHYYDKDFNNEADTPDNFQSRRPNTSFCFLDIRSPGLGDTAMYLCATSRDKGNIQYFGAGTRLSVL.

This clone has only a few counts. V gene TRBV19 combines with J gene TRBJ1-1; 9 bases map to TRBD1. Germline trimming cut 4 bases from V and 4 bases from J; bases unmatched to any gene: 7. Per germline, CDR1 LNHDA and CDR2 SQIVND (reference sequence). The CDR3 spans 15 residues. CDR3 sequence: CASSTRDRVGTEAFF. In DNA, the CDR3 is TGTGCCAGTAGTACCCGGGACAGGGTGGGCACTGAAGCTTTCTTT. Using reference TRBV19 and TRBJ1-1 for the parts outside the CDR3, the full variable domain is DGGITQSPKYLFRKEGQNVTLSCEQNLNHDAMYWYRQDPGQGLRLIYYSQIVNDFQKGDIAEGYSVSREKKESFPLTVTSAQKNPTAFYLCASSTRDRVGTEAFFGQGTRLTVV.

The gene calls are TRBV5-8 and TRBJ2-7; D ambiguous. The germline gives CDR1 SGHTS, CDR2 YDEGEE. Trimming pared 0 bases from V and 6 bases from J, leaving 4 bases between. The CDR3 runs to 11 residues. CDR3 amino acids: CASSLVLEQYF. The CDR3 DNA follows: TGTGCCAGCAGCTTGGTTCTCGAGCAGTACTTC.

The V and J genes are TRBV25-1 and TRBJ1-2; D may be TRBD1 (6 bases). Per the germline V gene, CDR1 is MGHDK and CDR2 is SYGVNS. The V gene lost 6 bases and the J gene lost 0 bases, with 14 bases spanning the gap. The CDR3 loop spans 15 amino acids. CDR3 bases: TGTGCCAGCAGCTTAAATGGACAGCCTAACTATGGCTACACCTTC. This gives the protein CASSLNGQPNYGYTF.

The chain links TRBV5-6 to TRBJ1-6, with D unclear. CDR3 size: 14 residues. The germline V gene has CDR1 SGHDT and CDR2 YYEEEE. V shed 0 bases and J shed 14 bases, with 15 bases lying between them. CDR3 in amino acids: CASSLAGRPLTLHF. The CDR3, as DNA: TGTGCCAGCAGCTTGGCGGGGAGACCGCTCACCCTCCACTTT. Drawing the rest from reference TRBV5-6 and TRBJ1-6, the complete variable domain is DAGVTQSPTHLIKTRGQQVTLRCSPKSGHDTVSWYQQALGQGPQFIFQYYEEEERQRGNFPDRFSGHQFPNYSSELNVNALLLGDSALYLCASSLAGRPLTLHFGNGTRLTVT.

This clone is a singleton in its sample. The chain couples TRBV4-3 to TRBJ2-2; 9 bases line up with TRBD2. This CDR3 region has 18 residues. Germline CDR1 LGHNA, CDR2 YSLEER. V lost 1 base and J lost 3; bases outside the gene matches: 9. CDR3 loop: CASSQVSSGVSYTGELFF. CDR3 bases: TGCGCCAGCAGCCAAGTATCTAGCGGGGTATCATACACCGGGGAGCTGTTTTTT.

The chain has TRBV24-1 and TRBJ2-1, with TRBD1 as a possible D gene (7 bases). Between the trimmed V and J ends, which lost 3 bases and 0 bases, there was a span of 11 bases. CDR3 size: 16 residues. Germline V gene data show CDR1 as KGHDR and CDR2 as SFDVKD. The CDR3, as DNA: TGTGCCACCAGTGATCAGGGGGGCAGCTCCTACAATGAGCAGTTCTTC. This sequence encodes CATSDQGGSSYNEQFF.

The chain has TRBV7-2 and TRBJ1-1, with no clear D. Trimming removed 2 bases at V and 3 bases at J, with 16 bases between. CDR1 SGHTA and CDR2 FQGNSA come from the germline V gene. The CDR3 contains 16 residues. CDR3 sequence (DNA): TGTGCCAGCAGCTTAAGTCAAATAAACCTATACACTGAAGCTTTCTTT. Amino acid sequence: CASSLSQINLYTEAFF.

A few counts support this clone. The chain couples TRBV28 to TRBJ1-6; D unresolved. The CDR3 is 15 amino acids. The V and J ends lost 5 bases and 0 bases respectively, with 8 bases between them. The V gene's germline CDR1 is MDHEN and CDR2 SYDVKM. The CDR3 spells CASSPPSSYNSPLHF. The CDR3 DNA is TGTGCCAGCAGTCCTCCGAGCTCCTATAATTCACCCCTCCACTTT. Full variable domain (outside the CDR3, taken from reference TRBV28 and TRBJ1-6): DVKVTQSSRYLVKRTGEKVFLECVQDMDHENMFWYRQDPGLGLRLIYFSYDVKMKEKGDIPEGYSVSREKKERFSLILESASTNQTSMYLCASSPPSSYNSPLHFGNGTRLTVT.

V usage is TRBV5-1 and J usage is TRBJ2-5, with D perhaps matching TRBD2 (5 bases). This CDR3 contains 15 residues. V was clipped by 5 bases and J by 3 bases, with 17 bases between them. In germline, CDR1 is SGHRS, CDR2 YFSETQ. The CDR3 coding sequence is TGCGCCAGCAGTCTCGCCGGGAAGTCCGAAGAGACCCAGTACTTC. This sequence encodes CASSLAGKSEETQYF. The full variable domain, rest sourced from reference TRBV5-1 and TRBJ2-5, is KAGVTQTPRYLIKTRGQQVTLSCSPISGHRSVSWYQQTPGQGLQFLFEYFSETQRNKGNFPGRFSGRQFSNSRSEMNVSTLELGDSALYLCASSLAGKSEETQYFGPGTRLLVL.

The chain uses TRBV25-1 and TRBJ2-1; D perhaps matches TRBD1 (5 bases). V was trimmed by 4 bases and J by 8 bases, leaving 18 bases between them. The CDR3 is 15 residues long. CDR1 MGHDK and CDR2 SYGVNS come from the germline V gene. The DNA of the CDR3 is TGTGCCAGCAGTGGCTCAGGGCGAGCTTTGGATGAGCAGTTCTTC. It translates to CASSGSGRALDEQFF. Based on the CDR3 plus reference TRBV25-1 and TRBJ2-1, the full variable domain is EADIYQTPRYLVIGTGKKITLECSQTMGHDKMYWYQQDPGMELHLIHYSYGVNSTEKGDLSSESTVSRIRTEHFPLTLESARPSHTSQYLCASSGSGRALDEQFFGPGTRLTVL.

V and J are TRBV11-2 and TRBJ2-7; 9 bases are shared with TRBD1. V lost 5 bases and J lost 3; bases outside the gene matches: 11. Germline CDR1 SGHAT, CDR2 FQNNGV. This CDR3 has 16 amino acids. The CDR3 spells CASSPHSGTGSYEQYF. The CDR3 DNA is TGTGCCAGCAGCCCCCATTCCGGGACAGGGAGCTACGAGCAGTACTTC.

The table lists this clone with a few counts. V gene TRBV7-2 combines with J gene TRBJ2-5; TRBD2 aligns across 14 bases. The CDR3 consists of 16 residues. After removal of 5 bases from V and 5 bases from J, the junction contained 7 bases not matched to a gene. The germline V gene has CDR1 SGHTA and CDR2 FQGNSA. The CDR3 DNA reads TGTGCCAGCAGCGGGACTAGCGGGAGTGGGAGGGAGACCCAGTACTTC. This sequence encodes CASSGTSGSGRETQYF.

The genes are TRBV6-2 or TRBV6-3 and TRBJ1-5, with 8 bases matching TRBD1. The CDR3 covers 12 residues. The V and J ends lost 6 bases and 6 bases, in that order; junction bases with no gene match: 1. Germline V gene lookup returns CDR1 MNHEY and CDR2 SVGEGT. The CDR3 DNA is TGTGCCAGCAGCACAGGGGGTCAGCCCCAGCATTTT. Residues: CASSTGGQPQHF.

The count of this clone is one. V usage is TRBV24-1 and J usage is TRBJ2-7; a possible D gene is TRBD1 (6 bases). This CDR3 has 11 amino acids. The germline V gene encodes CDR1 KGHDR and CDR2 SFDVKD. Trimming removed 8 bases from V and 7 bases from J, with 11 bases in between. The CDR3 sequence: CATTEGTEQYF. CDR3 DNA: TGTGCCACCACCGAAGGGACAGAGCAGTACTTC.

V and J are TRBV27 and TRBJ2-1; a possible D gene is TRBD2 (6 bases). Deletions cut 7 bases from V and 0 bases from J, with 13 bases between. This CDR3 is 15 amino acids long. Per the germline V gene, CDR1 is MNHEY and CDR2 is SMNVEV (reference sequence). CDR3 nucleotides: TGTGCCAGCAAAATGGGAGGCAGCTCCTACAATGAGCAGTTCTTC. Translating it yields CASKMGGSSYNEQFF.

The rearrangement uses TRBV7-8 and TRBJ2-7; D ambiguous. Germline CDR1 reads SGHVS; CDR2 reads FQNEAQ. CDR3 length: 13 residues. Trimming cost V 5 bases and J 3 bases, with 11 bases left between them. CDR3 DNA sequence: TGTGCCAGCAGCCCCCGTTCAGTCTACGAGCAGTACTTC. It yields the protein CASSPRSVYEQYF.